These 8 T cell receptor beta chains originate from one sample sequenced in a study of CD8+ T cells in alopecia areata. Reverse transcribed after extraction, RNA yielded cDNA as the sequencing template. Sequencing used immunoSEQ multiplex PCR; TCRdb keeps in-frame clones, though not all of them. The sample has 180,000 or so clones, about 51% seen once. Treatment specified: oral pan-JAK inhibitor, 5-10 mg twice daily. The material was CD8+ T cells sorted from blood, obtained around week 53, from a patient treated with tofacitinib. Source of these receptors: a human donor with alopecia areata.

The chain recombines TRBV27 with TRBJ1-5; TRBD1 might be the D (6 bases). The CDR3 contains 14 residues. V lost 4 bases and J 5 bases, leaving 12 bases between the germline ends. The germline CDR1 and CDR2 sequences are MNHEY and SMNVEV (reference sequence). CDR3 protein: CASSSTGRYQPQHF. CDR3 DNA sequence: TGTGCCAGCAGTTCCACAGGGAGGTATCAGCCCCAGCATTTT.

CDR3 protein: CASSLNYGGDTTNEKLFF. CDR3 DNA sequence: TGCGCCAGCAGCTTGAACTATGGCGGGGATACAACTAATGAAAAACTGTTTTTT. The chain recombines TRBV5-1 with TRBJ1-4; no definite D call. The CDR3 spans 18 residues. V gave up 1 base and J gave up 0 bases, with 16 bases separating them. Germline-derived CDR1 and CDR2 are SGHRS and YFSETQ.

The chain uses TRBV5-1 and TRBJ2-1, with D perhaps matching TRBD2 (6 bases). Germline V CDR1 and CDR2: SGHRS, YFSETQ. The CDR3 runs to 15 residues. V lost 0 bases and J 5 bases, leaving 12 bases between the germline ends. Here the CDR3 DNA reads TGCGCCAGCAGCTTGGGTGGGGGGAGCCACAATGAGCAGTTCTTC. Encoded protein: CASSLGGGSHNEQFF.

This clone was seen more than once but under ten times. The chain employs TRBV29-1 and TRBJ2-5; TRBD2 might be the D (5 bases). From germline, CDR1 is SQVTM and CDR2 ANQGSEA. This CDR3 region has 15 residues. The ends were cut back, 0 bases at V and 1 base at J, with 12 bases in the middle. CDR3 residues: CSVEDLTGSQETQYF. The DNA of the CDR3 is TGCAGCGTTGAAGATTTGACGGGGAGCCAAGAGACCCAGTACTTC.

The V call is TRBV5-1, the J call TRBJ2-2, with unresolved D. This CDR3 region has 17 residues. Germline-derived CDR1 and CDR2 are SGHRS and YFSETQ. Trimming pared 0 bases from V and 4 bases from J, leaving 16 bases between. CDR3 DNA sequence: TGCGCCAGCAGCTTGGTTCTTCGGGCAGAAGCCACCGGGGAGCTGTTTTTT. Its translation: CASSLVLRAEATGELFF.

The CDR3 region is CASSSTHRDGYTF. The CDR3 nucleotides read TGTGCCAGCAGCTCCACCCACAGGGACGGCTACACCTTC. The chain employs TRBV11-2 and TRBJ1-2, with D possibly being TRBD1 (6 bases). Germline values: CDR1 SGHAT, CDR2 FQNNGV. CDR3 size: 13 residues. Trimming stripped 4 bases from V and 8 bases from J, with 14 bases between. Filled out from reference TRBV11-2 and TRBJ1-2, the complete variable domain reads EAGVAQSPRYKIIEKRQSVAFWCNPISGHATLYWYQQILGQGPKLLIQFQNNGVVDDSQLPKDRFSAERLKGVDSTLKIQPAKLEDSAVYLCASSSTHRDGYTFGSGTRLTVV.

This clone turned up a few times. J is TRBJ1-5 and V is TRBV7-2, with a weak D call TRBD1 (6 bases). This CDR3 region has 14 residues. V was clipped by 5 bases and J by 5 bases, with 13 bases between them. Germline-derived CDR1 and CDR2 are SGHTA and FQGNSA. The CDR3 nucleotides are TGTGCCAGCAGCAAACAGGGAGCCCATCAGCCCCAGCATTTT. It translates to CASSKQGAHQPQHF.

This rearrangement joins TRBV27 to TRBJ2-3; 10 nucleotides agree with TRBD1. Unmatched junction bases numbered 4, after V lost 6 bases and J lost 4 bases. Looked up from germline, CDR1 is MNHEY and CDR2 is SMNVEV (reference sequence). This CDR3 is built from 14 residues. In DNA, the CDR3 is TGTGCCAGCAGGCCGACAGGGGGCCCAGATACGCAGTATTTT. This sequence encodes CASRPTGGPDTQYF.